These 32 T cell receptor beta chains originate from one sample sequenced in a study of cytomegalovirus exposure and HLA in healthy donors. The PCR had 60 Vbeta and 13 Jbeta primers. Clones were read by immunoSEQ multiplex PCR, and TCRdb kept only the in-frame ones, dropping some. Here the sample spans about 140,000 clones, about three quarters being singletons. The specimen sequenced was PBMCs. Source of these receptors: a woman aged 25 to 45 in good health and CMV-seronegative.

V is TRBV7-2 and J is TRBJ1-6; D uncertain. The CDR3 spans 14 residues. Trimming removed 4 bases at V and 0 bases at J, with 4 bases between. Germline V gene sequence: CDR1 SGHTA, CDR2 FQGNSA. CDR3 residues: CASSYSSYNSPLHF. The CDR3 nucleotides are TGTGCCAGCAGCTACAGCTCCTATAATTCACCCCTCCACTTT.

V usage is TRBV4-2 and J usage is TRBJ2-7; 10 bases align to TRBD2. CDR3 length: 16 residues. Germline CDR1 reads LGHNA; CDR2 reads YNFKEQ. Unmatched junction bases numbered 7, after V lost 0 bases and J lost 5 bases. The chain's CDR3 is CASSQDKLAGFNEQYF. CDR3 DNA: TGTGCCAGCAGCCAAGATAAACTAGCGGGATTTAACGAGCAGTACTTC.

Here the CDR3 DNA reads TGCGCCAGCAGTGAGTCGAAGCCGATAGATACGCAGTATTTT. Its translation is CASSESKPIDTQYF. The chain combines TRBV10-1 with TRBJ2-3; D not certain. The CDR3 loop spans 14 amino acids. The germline V and J ends were trimmed by 0 bases and 5 bases, with 9 bases remaining between them. Germline CDR1 is WNHNN and CDR2 is SYGVQD (reference sequence).

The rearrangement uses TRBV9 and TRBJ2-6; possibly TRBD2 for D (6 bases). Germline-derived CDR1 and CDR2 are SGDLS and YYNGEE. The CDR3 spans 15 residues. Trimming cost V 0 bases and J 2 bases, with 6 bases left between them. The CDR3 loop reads CASSVGGAGANVLTF. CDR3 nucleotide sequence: TGTGCCAGCAGCGTAGGGGGGGCTGGGGCCAACGTCCTGACTTTC.

The CDR3 region has the DNA TGTGCCAGCAGCCGAAGGGCTAGCGGGGCTTACTACAATGAGCAGTTCTTC. This translates into CASSRRASGAYYNEQFF. The rearrangement joins TRBV9 to TRBJ2-1; 9 bases agree with TRBD2. CDR3 length: 17 residues. The trim removed 4 bases at V and 3 bases at J, leaving 11 bases unmatched. Per the germline V gene, CDR1 is SGDLS and CDR2 is YYNGEE.

The CDR3 spells CASSVGGSSYNSPLHF. CDR3 sequence (DNA): TGTGCCAGCAGTGTCGGAGGGAGCTCCTATAATTCACCCCTCCACTTT. The chain carries TRBV2 and TRBJ1-6, with unresolved D. The germline V and J ends were trimmed by 4 bases and 0 bases, with 10 bases remaining between them. This CDR3 contains 16 residues. Germline V gives CDR1 SNHLY, CDR2 FYNNEI.

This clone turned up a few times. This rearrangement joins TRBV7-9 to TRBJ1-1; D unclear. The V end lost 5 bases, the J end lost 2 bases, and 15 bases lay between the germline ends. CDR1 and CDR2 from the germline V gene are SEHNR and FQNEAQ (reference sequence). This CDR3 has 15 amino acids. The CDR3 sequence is CASSRPGGINTEAFF. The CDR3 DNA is TGTGCCAGCAGCCGACCGGGAGGTATTAACACTGAAGCTTTCTTT.

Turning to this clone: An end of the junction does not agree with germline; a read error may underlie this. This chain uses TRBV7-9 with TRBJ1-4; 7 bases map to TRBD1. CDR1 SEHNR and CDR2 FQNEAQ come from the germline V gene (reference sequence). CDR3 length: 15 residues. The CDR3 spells CSSSQGQDANEKLFF. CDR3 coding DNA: TGTTCCAGCAGCCAAGGACAGGACGCTAATGAAAAACTGTTTTTT.

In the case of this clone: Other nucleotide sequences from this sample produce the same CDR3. Here the CDR3 reads CASSSGQRNTEAFF. DNA for the CDR3: TGTGCCAGCAGTTCGGGACAAAGAAACACTGAAGCTTTCTTT. The rearrangement joins TRBV28 to TRBJ1-1; perhaps TRBD1 as D (6 bases). Per the germline V gene, CDR1 is MDHEN and CDR2 is SYDVKM. This CDR3 has 14 amino acids. Trimming cost V 4 bases and J 2 bases, with 11 bases left between them.

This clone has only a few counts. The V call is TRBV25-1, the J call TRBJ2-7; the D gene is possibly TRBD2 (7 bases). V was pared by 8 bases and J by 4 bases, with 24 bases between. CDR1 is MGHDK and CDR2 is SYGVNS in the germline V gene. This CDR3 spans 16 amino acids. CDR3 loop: CASDYEPGGIRYEQYV. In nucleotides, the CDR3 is TGTGCCAGCGATTACGAACCGGGGGGCATACGTTACGAGCAGTACGTC.

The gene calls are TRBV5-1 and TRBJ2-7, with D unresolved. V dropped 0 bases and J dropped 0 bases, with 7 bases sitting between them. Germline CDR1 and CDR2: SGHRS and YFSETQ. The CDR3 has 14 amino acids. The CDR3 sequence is CASSLAEDSYEQYF. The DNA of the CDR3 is TGCGCCAGCAGCTTGGCTGAGGACTCCTACGAGCAGTACTTC.

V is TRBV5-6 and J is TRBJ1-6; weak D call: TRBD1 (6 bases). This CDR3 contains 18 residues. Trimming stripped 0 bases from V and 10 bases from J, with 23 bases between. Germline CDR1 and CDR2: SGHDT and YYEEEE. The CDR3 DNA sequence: TGTGCCAGCAGCTTGGAGGTGCGCGGGGGCGAATTCGGATCACCCCTCCACTTT. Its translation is CASSLEVRGGEFGSPLHF.

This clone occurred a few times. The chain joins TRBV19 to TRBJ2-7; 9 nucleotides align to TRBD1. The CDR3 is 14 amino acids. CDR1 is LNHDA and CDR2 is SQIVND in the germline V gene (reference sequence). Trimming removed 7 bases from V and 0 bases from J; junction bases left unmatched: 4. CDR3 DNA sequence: TGTGCCAGTACCAAGGACAGGGGCTCCTACGAGCAGTACTTC. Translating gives CASTKDRGSYEQYF.

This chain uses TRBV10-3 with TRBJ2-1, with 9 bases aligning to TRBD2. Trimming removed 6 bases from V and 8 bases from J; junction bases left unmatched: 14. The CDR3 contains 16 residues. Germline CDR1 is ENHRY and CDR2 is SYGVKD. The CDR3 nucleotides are TGTGCCATCAGCAGTGCCGGGACTAGCTATTCCTATGAGCAGTTCTTC. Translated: CAISSAGTSYSYEQFF.

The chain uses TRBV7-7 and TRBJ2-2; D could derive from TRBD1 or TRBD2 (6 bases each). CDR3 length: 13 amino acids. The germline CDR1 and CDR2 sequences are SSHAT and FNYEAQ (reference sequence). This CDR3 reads CASGAGVTGELFF. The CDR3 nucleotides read TGTGCTAGCGGAGCAGGGGTCACCGGGGAGCTGTTTTTT. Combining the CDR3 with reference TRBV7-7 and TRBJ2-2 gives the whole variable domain GAGVSQSPRYKVTKRGQDVTLRCDPISSHATLYWYQQALGQGPEFLTYFNYEAQPDKSGLPSDRFSAERPEGSISTLTIQRTEQRDSAMYRCASGAGVTGELFFGEGSRLTVL.

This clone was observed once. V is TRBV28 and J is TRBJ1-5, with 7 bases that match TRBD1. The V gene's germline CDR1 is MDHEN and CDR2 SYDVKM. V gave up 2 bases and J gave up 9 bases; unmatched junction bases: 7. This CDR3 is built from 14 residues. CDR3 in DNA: TGTGCCAGCAGTTTAATGACAGGGTCGGCGCCCCAGCATTTT. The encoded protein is CASSLMTGSAPQHF.

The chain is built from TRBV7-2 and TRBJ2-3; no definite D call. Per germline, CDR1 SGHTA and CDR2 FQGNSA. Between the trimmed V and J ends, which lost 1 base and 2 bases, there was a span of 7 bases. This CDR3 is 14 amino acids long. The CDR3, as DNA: TGTGCCAGCAGCTTAGGTCCCGTCACAGATACGCAGTATTTT. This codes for CASSLGPVTDTQYF.

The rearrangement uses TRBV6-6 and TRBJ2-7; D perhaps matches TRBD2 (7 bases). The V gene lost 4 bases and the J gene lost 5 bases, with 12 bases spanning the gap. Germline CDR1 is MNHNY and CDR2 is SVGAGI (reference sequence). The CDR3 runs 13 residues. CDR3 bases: TGTGCCAGCAGTTTGGGCGGGGGCGACGAGCAGTACTTC. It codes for CASSLGGGDEQYF.

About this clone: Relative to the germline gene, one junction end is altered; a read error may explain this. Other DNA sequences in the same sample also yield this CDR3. As DNA, the CDR3 is TGCGCCAGCAGTTACTCAGACAGTCGCAATCAGCCCCAGCATTTT. This codes for CASSYSDSRNQPQHF. The chain uses TRBV6-6 and TRBJ1-5; a weak D match, TRBD1 (5 bases). CDR1 and CDR2 from the germline V gene are MNHNY and SVGAGI (reference sequence). The CDR3 length is 15 residues.

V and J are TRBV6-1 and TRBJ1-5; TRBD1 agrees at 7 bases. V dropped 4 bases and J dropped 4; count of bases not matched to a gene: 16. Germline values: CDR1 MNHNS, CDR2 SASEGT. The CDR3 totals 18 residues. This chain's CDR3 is CASSVTAVSRQGNQPQHF. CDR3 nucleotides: TGTGCCAGCAGTGTTACCGCGGTTTCGAGACAGGGTAATCAGCCCCAGCATTTT.

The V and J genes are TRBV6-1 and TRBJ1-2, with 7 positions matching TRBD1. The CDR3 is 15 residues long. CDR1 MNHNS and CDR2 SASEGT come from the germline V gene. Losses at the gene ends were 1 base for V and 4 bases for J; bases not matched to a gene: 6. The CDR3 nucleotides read TGTGCCAGCAGTGAAGGCGAGGGGACAGCCTATGGCTACACCTTC. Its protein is CASSEGEGTAYGYTF.

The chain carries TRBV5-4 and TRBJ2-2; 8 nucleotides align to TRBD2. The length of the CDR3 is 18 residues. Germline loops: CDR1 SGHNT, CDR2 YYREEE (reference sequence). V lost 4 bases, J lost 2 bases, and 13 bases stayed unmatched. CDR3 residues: CASSPKKASGFNTGELFF. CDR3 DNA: TGTGCCAGCAGCCCAAAAAAGGCTAGCGGGTTTAACACCGGGGAGCTGTTTTTT.

As DNA, the CDR3 is TGTGCCAGCAGCCTTGCACAGTCGAACACCGGGGAGCTGTTTTTT. This translates into CASSLAQSNTGELFF. The V gene is TRBV7-2, the J gene TRBJ2-2, with unresolved D. Per the germline V gene, CDR1 is SGHTA and CDR2 is FQGNSA. Deletions cut 5 bases from V and 0 bases from J, with 10 bases between. This CDR3 has 15 residues. Combining the CDR3 with reference TRBV7-2 and TRBJ2-2 gives the whole variable domain GAGVSQSPSNKVTEKGKDVELRCDPISGHTALYWYRQSLGQGLEFLIYFQGNSAPDKSGLPSDRFSAERTGGSVSTLTIQRTQQEDSAVYLCASSLAQSNTGELFFGEGSRLTVL.

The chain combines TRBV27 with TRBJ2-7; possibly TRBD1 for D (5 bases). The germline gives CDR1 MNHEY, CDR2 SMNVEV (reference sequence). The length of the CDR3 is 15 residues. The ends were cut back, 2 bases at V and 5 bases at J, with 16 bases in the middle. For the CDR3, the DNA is TGTGCCAGCAGTTTAAGGGGCACCCCGAGCAACGAGCAGTACGTC. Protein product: CASSLRGTPSNEQYV.

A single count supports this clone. CDR3 amino acids: CASMISQGDNSPLHF. The DNA of the CDR3 is TGTGCCAGTATGATTTCTCAAGGAGATAATTCACCCCTCCACTTT. The chain recombines TRBV19 with TRBJ1-6; D uncertain. CDR3 size: 15 residues. Trimming shortened V by 7 bases and J by 5 bases, and 15 bases separated the two germline ends. Germline V gene sequence: CDR1 LNHDA, CDR2 SQIVND (reference sequence). Based on the CDR3 plus reference TRBV19 and TRBJ1-6, the full variable domain is DGGITQSPKYLFRKEGQNVTLSCEQNLNHDAMYWYRQDPGQGLRLIYYSQIVNDFQKGDIAEGYSVSREKKESFPLTVTSAQKNPTAFYLCASMISQGDNSPLHFGNGTRLTVT.

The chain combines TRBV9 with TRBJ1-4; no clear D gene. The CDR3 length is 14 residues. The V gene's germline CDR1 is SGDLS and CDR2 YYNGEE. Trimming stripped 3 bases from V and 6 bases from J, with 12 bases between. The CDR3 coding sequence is TGTGCCAGCAGCGCTCCCCCGAGGGATGAAAAACTGTTTTTT. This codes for CASSAPPRDEKLFF.

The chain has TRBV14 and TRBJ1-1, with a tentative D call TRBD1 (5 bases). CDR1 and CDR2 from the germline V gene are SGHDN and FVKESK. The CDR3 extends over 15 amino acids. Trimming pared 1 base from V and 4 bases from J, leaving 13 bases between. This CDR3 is CASSQVGAGSTEAFF. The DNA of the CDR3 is TGTGCCAGCAGCCAAGTCGGGGCGGGGAGCACTGAAGCTTTCTTT.

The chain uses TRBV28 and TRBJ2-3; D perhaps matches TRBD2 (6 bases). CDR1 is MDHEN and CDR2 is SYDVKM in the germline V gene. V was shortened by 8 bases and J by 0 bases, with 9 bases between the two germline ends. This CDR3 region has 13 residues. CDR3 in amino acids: CASGGTSTDTQYF. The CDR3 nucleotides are TGTGCCAGCGGGGGGACTAGCACAGATACGCAGTATTTT.

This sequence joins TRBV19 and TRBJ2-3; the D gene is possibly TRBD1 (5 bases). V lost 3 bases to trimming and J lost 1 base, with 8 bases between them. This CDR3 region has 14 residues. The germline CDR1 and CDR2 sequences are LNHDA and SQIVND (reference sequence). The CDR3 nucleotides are TGTGCCAGTAGTATCGTCAGGGGCACAGATACGCAGTATTTT. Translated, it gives CASSIVRGTDTQYF. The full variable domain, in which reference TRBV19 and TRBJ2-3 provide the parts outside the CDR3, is DGGITQSPKYLFRKEGQNVTLSCEQNLNHDAMYWYRQDPGQGLRLIYYSQIVNDFQKGDIAEGYSVSREKKESFPLTVTSAQKNPTAFYLCASSIVRGTDTQYFGPGTRLTVL.

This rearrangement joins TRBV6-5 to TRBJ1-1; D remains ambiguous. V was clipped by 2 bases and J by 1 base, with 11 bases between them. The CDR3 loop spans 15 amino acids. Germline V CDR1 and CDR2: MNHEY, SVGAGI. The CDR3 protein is CASSYHAGANTEAFF. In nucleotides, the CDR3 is TGTGCCAGCAGTTACCACGCGGGAGCGAACACTGAAGCTTTCTTT.

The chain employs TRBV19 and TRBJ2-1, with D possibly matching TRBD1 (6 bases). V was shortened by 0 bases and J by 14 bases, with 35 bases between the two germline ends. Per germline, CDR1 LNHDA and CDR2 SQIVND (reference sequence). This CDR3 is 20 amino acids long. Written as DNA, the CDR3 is TGTGCCAGTAGTATAGAGGGGGACCGGGACAAACTCCATCCCGGCATAATCGAGTTCTTC. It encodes CASSIEGDRDKLHPGIIEFF. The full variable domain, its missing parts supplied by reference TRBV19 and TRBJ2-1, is DGGITQSPKYLFRKEGQNVTLSCEQNLNHDAMYWYRQDPGQGLRLIYYSQIVNDFQKGDIAEGYSVSREKKESFPLTVTSAQKNPTAFYLCASSIEGDRDKLHPGIIEFFGPGTRLTVL.

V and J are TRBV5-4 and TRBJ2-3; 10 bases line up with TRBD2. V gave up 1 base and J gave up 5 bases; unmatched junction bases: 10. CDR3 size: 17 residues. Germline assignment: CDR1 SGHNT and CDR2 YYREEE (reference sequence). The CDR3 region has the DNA TGTGCCAGCAGCTTGTTGGTAGCGGGGGGAGTTAGAGATACGCAGTATTTT. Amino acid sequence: CASSLLVAGGVRDTQYF. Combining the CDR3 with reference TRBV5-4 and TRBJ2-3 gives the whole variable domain ETGVTQSPTHLIKTRGQQVTLRCSSQSGHNTVSWYQQALGQGPQFIFQYYREEENGRGNFPPRFSGLQFPNYSSELNVNALELDDSALYLCASSLLVAGGVRDTQYFGPGTRLTVL.